This note documents a single T cell receptor (beta chain) sequence. Its matching antigen is unknown. Trimming cost V 4 bases and J 7 bases; bases outside gene matches: 9. Germline CDR1 is DFQATT and CDR2 is SNEGSKA (reference sequence). This CDR3 is 14 amino acids long. The source of the sample is a study of blood T cells in healthy people across ages. General observations from the study: Naive CD4+ cells and diversity were both higher in long-lived donors than in aged donors. Naive and antigen-experienced cells could not be conclusively compared, given unsorted PBMCs.

Combining a sample-barcoded 5' primer with a J-beta primer mix, a second PCR ran for about 6 to 12 cycles. The yield of each sample was at least 2.5 million CDR3-containing paired-end reads. TCRdb reprocessed the 5' RACE reads via MiXCR and lists one record per CDR3 protein. Among about 800,000 distinct CDR3 sequences listed, less than 60% were seen once. The chain couples TRBV20-1 to TRBJ2-7, with 11 bases matching TRBD2. The sample was blood. The TCR originated in an elderly man in good health. CDR3 sequence (DNA): TGCAGTGCTAAAACTAGCGGGAGTATAAATGAGCAGTACTTC. It specifies CSAKTSGSINEQYF.